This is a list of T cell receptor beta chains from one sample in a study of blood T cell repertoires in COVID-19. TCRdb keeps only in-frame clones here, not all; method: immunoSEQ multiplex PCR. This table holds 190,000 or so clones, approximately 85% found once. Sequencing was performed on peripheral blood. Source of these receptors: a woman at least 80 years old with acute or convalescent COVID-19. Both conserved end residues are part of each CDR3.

CDR3: CASSFGLHSNNYGYTF; length: 16; V: TRBV27; J: TRBJ1-2
CDR3: CASSPAAGELFF; length: 12; V: TRBV7-3; J: TRBJ2-2
CDR3: CASRRGTEAFF; length: 11; V: TRBV5-1; J: TRBJ1-1
CDR3: CASRLAQGGTEAFF; length: 14; V: TRBV6-5; J: TRBJ1-1
CDR3: CASSRTSGNTIYF; length: 13; V: TRBV6-5; J: TRBJ1-3
CDR3: CARTGIYGYTF; length: 11; V: TRBV19; J: TRBJ1-2
CDR3: CASRTTRDSGPQHF; length: 14; V: TRBV6-5; J: TRBJ1-5
CDR3: CASSLDIVNYGYTF; length: 14; V: TRBV7-9; J: TRBJ1-2
CDR3: CSVEGQGVWGTEAFF; length: 15; V: TRBV29-1; J: TRBJ1-1
CDR3: CASSLAGAGGQPQHF; length: 15; V: TRBV5-1; J: TRBJ1-5
CDR3: CASTPRTTAYNEQFF; length: 15; V: TRBV5-8; J: TRBJ2-1
CDR3: CASSEEWGSGGARKNEQFF; length: 19; V: TRBV6-1; J: TRBJ2-1
CDR3: CASSINKHNNQPQHF; length: 15; V: TRBV19; J: TRBJ1-5
CDR3: CASSLELAAAGELFF; length: 15; V: TRBV7-9; J: TRBJ2-2
CDR3: CASRIGVNTEAFF; length: 13; V: TRBV12-3/TRBV12-4; J: TRBJ1-1
CDR3: CASSAGTPTYNEQFF; length: 15; V: TRBV11-3; J: TRBJ2-1
CDR3: CASSIVGSWRRRNTIYF; length: 17; V: TRBV19; J: TRBJ1-3
CDR3: CASSPDQGPYEQYF; length: 14; V: TRBV5-4; J: TRBJ2-7
CDR3: CASSVRPGGGSYGYTF; length: 16; V: TRBV5-1; J: TRBJ1-2
CDR3: CATSAGQAINSPLHF; length: 15; V: TRBV15; J: TRBJ1-6
CDR3: CAIRDREVTGELFF; length: 14; V: TRBV10-3; J: TRBJ2-2
CDR3: CASSFGSGGPGELFF; length: 15; V: TRBV7-3; J: TRBJ2-2
CDR3: CASSVALRGHTGELFF; length: 16; V: TRBV9; J: TRBJ2-2
CDR3: CASSSQGYNEKLFF; length: 14; V: TRBV5-1; J: TRBJ1-4
CDR3: CASSVGRTGGGETQYF; length: 16; V: TRBV9; J: TRBJ2-5
CDR3: CASSPPGTSNHNEQFF; length: 16; V: TRBV7-6; J: TRBJ2-1
CDR3: CASSLRGAPYEQYF; length: 14; V: TRBV5-1; J: TRBJ2-7
CDR3: CASSDRQGATNEKLFF; length: 16; V: TRBV6-1; J: TRBJ1-4
CDR3: CSVAYLHEQYF; length: 11; V: TRBV29-1; J: TRBJ2-7
CDR3: CASSLAGVTSGNTIYF; length: 16; V: TRBV5-4; J: TRBJ1-3
CDR3: CASSGQFFGNTIYF; length: 14; V: TRBV2; J: TRBJ1-3
CDR3: CASSPRGPGELFF; length: 13; V: TRBV7-3; J: TRBJ2-2
CDR3: CASRLARGGRPYEQYF; length: 16; V: TRBV12-2; J: TRBJ2-7
CDR3: CASSLREPDTGELFF; length: 15; V: TRBV7-7; J: TRBJ2-2
CDR3: CASSRPGQGTETQYF; length: 15; V: TRBV5-4; J: TRBJ2-5
CDR3: CASSSTGGQNQPQHF; length: 15; V: TRBV11-2; J: TRBJ1-5
CDR3: CASRGGQYNQPQHF; length: 14; V: TRBV2; J: TRBJ1-5
CDR3: CASSLDYGGGTEAFF; length: 15; V: TRBV5-6; J: TRBJ1-1
CDR3: CASSQETARQETQYF; length: 15; V: TRBV4-2; J: TRBJ2-5
CDR3: CASSLEGQVPYGYTF; length: 15; V: TRBV5-1; J: TRBJ1-2
CDR3: CASSAAEAASSYNEQFF; length: 17; V: TRBV6-1; J: TRBJ2-1
CDR3: CASSFWEAYGYTF; length: 13; V: TRBV5-4; J: TRBJ1-2
CDR3: CASSRAGGFNQPQHF; length: 15; V: TRBV6-5; J: TRBJ1-5
CDR3: CASSYSKNPGYNEQFF; length: 16; V: TRBV6-6; J: TRBJ2-1
CDR3: CASSQWTLPGYTF; length: 13; V: TRBV12-3/TRBV12-4; J: TRBJ1-2
CDR3: CSASLPGRAGTGELFF; length: 16; V: TRBV20-1; J: TRBJ2-2
CDR3: CASSDSPGGYGYTF; length: 14; V: TRBV6-4; J: TRBJ1-2
CDR3: CASSETRQDNEQFF; length: 14; V: TRBV18; J: TRBJ2-1
CDR3: CASILRVDSPLHF; length: 13; V: TRBV2; J: TRBJ1-6
CDR3: CASSPPGLASTGELFF; length: 16; V: TRBV3-1/TRBV3-2; J: TRBJ2-2
CDR3: CASSLGTFTEAFF; length: 13; V: TRBV14; J: TRBJ1-1
CDR3: CSVGQGTATEAFF; length: 13; V: TRBV29-1; J: TRBJ1-1